One and the same sample provided the 9 T cell receptor beta chains below, sequenced in a study of read filtering for tumor transcriptome and immune sequencing. Molecular barcoded adaptors covering alpha/delta and beta/gamma chains were used on roughly 400 ng RNA. TCRdb ran MiXCR on the reads and lists one entry per CDR3 protein. The repertoire holds 75,000 to 90,000 distinct CDR3 sequences, with 9% to 15% as singletons. Sequencing was performed on a population of CD138-negative cells sorted from bone marrow. The receptors come from a donor aged 40 or over with multiple myeloma.

This clonotype was counted at least ten times. The chain is built from TRBV13 and TRBJ2-1, with D possibly being TRBD2 (5 bases). Germline V gives CDR1 PRHDT, CDR2 FYEKMQ (reference sequence). Deletions cut 3 bases from V and 5 bases from J, with 14 bases between. The CDR3 is made up of 15 amino acids. In DNA form, the CDR3 reads TGTGCCAGCAGCTTCCGGGGAGCTGCCCACAATGAGCAGTTCTTC. It yields the protein CASSFRGAAHNEQFF.

DNA of the CDR3: TGTGCCAGTAGCCCGACAGACTCTGGAAACACCATATATTTT. Its translation: CASSPTDSGNTIYF. This rearrangement joins TRBV19 to TRBJ1-3; D possibly corresponds to TRBD1 (5 bases). The V end was cut by 6 bases, the J end by 0 bases, with 9 bases between. This CDR3 contains 14 residues. CDR1 is LNHDA, CDR2 SQIVND, per germline (reference sequence).

This clonotype was seen ten or more times. The chain joins TRBV4-1 to TRBJ2-5; 7 bases agree with TRBD1. V lost 1 base, J lost 5 bases, and 13 bases stayed unmatched. Germline V lookup: CDR1 MGHRA, CDR2 YSYEKL. This CDR3 has 17 residues. CDR3 residues: CASSQGRTGDGRETQYF. The CDR3 DNA is TGCGCCAGCAGCCAAGGCCGTACAGGGGATGGTAGGGAGACCCAGTACTTC.

This clonotype was picked up many times. This chain links TRBV29-1 with TRBJ2-7; 9 bases line up with TRBD1. Losses at the gene ends were 5 bases for V and 5 bases for J; bases not matched to a gene: 7. This CDR3 has 13 residues. Germline CDR1 SQVTM, CDR2 ANQGSEA. The CDR3 region is CSVPGTGYHEQYF. CDR3 coding DNA: TGCAGCGTTCCCGGGACAGGGTACCACGAGCAGTACTTC.

The chain has TRBV5-1 and TRBJ1-1, with unresolved D. The CDR3 is 16 residues long. Germline CDR1 reads SGHRS; CDR2 reads YFSETQ. V was cut by 0 bases and J by 0 bases, with 12 bases left in between. The CDR3 is CASSLEADWMNTEAFF. The DNA for the CDR3 is TGCGCCAGCAGCTTGGAAGCAGACTGGATGAACACTGAAGCTTTCTTT.

About this clonotype itself: With a much larger clone just one base away, this may be a read error. This sequence joins TRBV11-3 and TRBJ2-4, with D hard to call. The germline V gene encodes CDR1 SGHNT and CDR2 YENEEA. This CDR3 comprises 11 residues. In DNA form, the CDR3 reads TGTGTCAGCAGCACACGAAACATTCAGTACTTC. As protein: CVSSTRNIQYF.

This clonotype occurred many times. This chain links TRBV7-9 with TRBJ2-1; TRBD1 is a possible D gene (10 bases). Between the trimmed V and J ends, which lost 5 bases and 3 bases, there was a span of 29 bases. There are 20 residues in the CDR3. Germline CDR1 SEHNR, CDR2 FQNEAQ (reference sequence). The CDR3 region is CASSRGQGGSGSVSYNEQFF. CDR3 DNA: TGTGCCAGCAGCCGTGGACAGGGGGGTAGCGGGAGTGTGAGCTACAATGAGCAGTTCTTC.

Ten or more counts support this clonotype. The chain uses TRBV9 and TRBJ2-3; TRBD2 aligns across 13 bases. Per the germline V gene, CDR1 is SGDLS and CDR2 is YYNGEE. V gave up 4 bases and J gave up 7 bases; unmatched junction bases: 6. The CDR3 has 15 amino acids. The CDR3 is CASSTGTSGTYTQYF. CDR3 in DNA: TGTGCCAGCAGCACCGGGACTAGCGGGACTTATACGCAGTATTTT.

This clonotype was counted many times. The chain links TRBV28 to TRBJ2-4, with D possibly matching TRBD2 (6 bases). Germline loops: CDR1 MDHEN, CDR2 SYDVKM. The CDR3 has 15 residues. Deletions cut 4 bases from V and 4 bases from J, with 14 bases between. CDR3 sequence: CASSSPGGSKNIQYF. CDR3 coding DNA: TGTGCCAGCAGTTCCCCTGGGGGGTCTAAAAACATTCAGTACTTC. The full variable domain, its missing parts supplied by reference TRBV28 and TRBJ2-4, is DVKVTQSSRYLVKRTGEKVFLECVQDMDHENMFWYRQDPGLGLRLIYFSYDVKMKEKGDIPEGYSVSREKKERFSLILESASTNQTSMYLCASSSPGGSKNIQYFGAGTRLSVL.